This record looks at one T cell receptor (beta chain) sequence and its context. The Seattle site enrolled patients during active infection and followed them longitudinally. The data stem from a study of blood T cell repertoires in COVID-19. The CDR3 runs 13 residues. Between the trimmed V and J ends, which lost 0 bases and 5 bases, there was a span of 9 bases. CDR1 is SGHKS and CDR2 is YYEKEE in the germline V gene (reference sequence). Profiled with immunoSEQ multiplex PCR; TCRdb holds only in-frame clones, not every one. The sample holds some 520,000 clones, nearly 90% seen once. This TCR was sampled from a man between 18 and 29 years old with COVID-19, enrolled during active disease. The genes are TRBV5-5 and TRBJ2-7; D is perhaps TRBD1 (5 bases). Sequencing input: peripheral blood. The DNA of the CDR3 is TGTGCCAGCAGCTTGGGCCTAGGGGACGAGCAGTACTTC. This sequence encodes CASSLGLGDEQYF.